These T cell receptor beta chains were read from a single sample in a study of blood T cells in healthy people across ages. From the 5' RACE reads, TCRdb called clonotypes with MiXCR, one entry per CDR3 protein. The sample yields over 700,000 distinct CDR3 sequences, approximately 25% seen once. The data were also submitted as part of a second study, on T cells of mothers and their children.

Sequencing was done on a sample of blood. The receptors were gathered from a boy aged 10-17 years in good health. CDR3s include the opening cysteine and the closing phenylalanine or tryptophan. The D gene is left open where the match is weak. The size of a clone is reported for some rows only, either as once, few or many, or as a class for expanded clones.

CDR3: CASSPRGVTNEAFF
DNA: TGTGCCAGCAGCCCCAGGGGTGTGACAAATGAAGCTTTCTTT
V: TRBV3-1
D: .
size: few
J: TRBJ1-1

CDR3: CATSDSSGRAIANTGELFF
DNA: TGTGCCACCAGTGATTCCTCCGGGCGGGCAATCGCGAACACCGGGGAGCTGTTTTTT
V: TRBV24-1
D: .
size: .
J: TRBJ2-2

CDR3: CASSSGGNSYNEQFF
DNA: TGTGCCAGCAGTTCGGGCGGGAACTCCTACAATGAGCAGTTCTTC
V: TRBV27
D: .
size: .
J: TRBJ2-1

CDR3: CASNDYRDDNEQFF
DNA: TGTGCCAGCAACGACTACCGAGACGACAATGAGCAGTTCTTC
V: TRBV11-3
D: .
size: few
J: TRBJ2-1

CDR3: CASSYTGALLGGYTF
DNA: TGTGCCAGCAGTTACACCGGGGCCCTACTCGGTGGCTACACCTTC
V: TRBV6-5
D: .
size: .
J: TRBJ1-2

CDR3: CSAPSGFQETQYF
DNA: TGCAGTGCGCCTAGCGGTTTCCAAGAGACCCAGTACTTC
V: TRBV20-1
D: TRBD2
size: .
J: TRBJ2-5

CDR3: CASSLLDREDF
DNA: TGTGCCAGCAGCTTACTAGATCGCGAGGACTTC
V: TRBV7-2
D: .
size: .
J: TRBJ2-5

CDR3: CASSTRTLETQYF
DNA: TGTGCCAGCAGCACCCGTACCTTAGAGACCCAGTACTTC
V: TRBV7-2
D: .
size: .
J: TRBJ2-5

CDR3: CASSRAGAEQYF
DNA: TGTGCCAGCAGCCGCGCCGGGGCCGAGCAGTACTTC
V: TRBV7-6
D: .
size: .
J: TRBJ2-7

CDR3: CASSIGGPGEQYF
DNA: TGTGCCAGCAGCATAGGAGGGCCGGGGGAGCAGTACTTC
V: TRBV7-9
D: .
size: few
J: TRBJ2-7

CDR3: CATSDLTTLGQFF
DNA: TGTGCCACCAGTGATTTGACAACTCTCGGGCAGTTCTTC
V: TRBV24-1
D: .
size: .
J: TRBJ2-1

CDR3: CASSLEAQQDSPLHF
DNA: TGCGCCAGCAGCTTGGAAGCCCAGCAAGATTCACCCCTCCACTTT
V: TRBV5-1
D: .
size: .
J: TRBJ1-6

CDR3: CSVVGREGRETQYF
DNA: TGCAGCGTTGTAGGTCGGGAGGGCCGGGAGACCCAGTACTTC
V: TRBV29-1
D: TRBD2
size: .
J: TRBJ2-5

CDR3: CASSLELALSYEQYF
DNA: TGTGCCAGCAGCTTAGAGCTAGCGCTCTCCTACGAGCAGTACTTC
V: TRBV11-2
D: .
size: .
J: TRBJ2-7

CDR3: CSVGPGLGEGTQYF
DNA: TGCAGCGTTGGGCCGGGACTAGGAGAGGGGACCCAGTACTTC
V: TRBV29-1
D: TRBD2
size: few
J: TRBJ2-5

CDR3: CSVTSGPLEQYF
DNA: TGCAGCGTGACCTCAGGGCCCCTCGAGCAGTACTTC
V: TRBV29-1
D: .
size: few
J: TRBJ2-7

CDR3: CASSSSDVLHYEQYF
DNA: TGTGCCAGCAGCTCATCAGACGTCCTCCACTACGAGCAGTACTTC
V: TRBV7-9
D: .
size: few
J: TRBJ2-7

CDR3: CAGSKQGPRGANVLTF
DNA: TGCGCCGGCAGCAAACAGGGTCCTAGGGGGGCCAACGTCCTGACTTTC
V: TRBV5-1
D: .
size: .
J: TRBJ2-6

CDR3: CASSPGLAGGWTGELFF
DNA: TGTGCCAGCAGCCCCGGACTAGCGGGGGGTTGGACCGGGGAGCTGTTTTTT
V: TRBV12-3/TRBV12-4
D: TRBD2
size: .
J: TRBJ2-2

CDR3: CASSLVVTYEQYF
DNA: TGTGCCAGCAGCTTAGTGGTCACCTACGAGCAGTACTTC
V: TRBV7-2
D: .
size: .
J: TRBJ2-7

CDR3: CASTGTGPYNEQFF
DNA: TGCGCCAGCACCGGGACAGGCCCTTACAATGAGCAGTTCTTC
V: TRBV5-1
D: TRBD1
size: few
J: TRBJ2-1

CDR3: CSTGTNLYEQYF
DNA: TGCAGCACCGGGACTAATCTCTACGAGCAGTACTTC
V: TRBV20-1
D: TRBD2
size: .
J: TRBJ2-7

CDR3: CASSIFGPMTLSGANVLTF
DNA: TGTGCCAGTAGTATTTTCGGACCCATGACCCTCTCTGGGGCCAACGTCCTGACTTTC
V: TRBV19
D: .
size: .
J: TRBJ2-6

CDR3: CAGSLLTILTEELFF
DNA: TGTGCCGGCAGTCTCCTGACAATCCTCACCGAGGAGCTGTTTTTT
V: TRBV28
D: .
size: .
J: TRBJ2-2

CDR3: CASSLGLAGGGLQETQYF
DNA: TGTGCCAGCTCTCTGGGACTAGCGGGAGGAGGTCTCCAAGAGACCCAGTACTTC
V: TRBV18
D: TRBD2
size: .
J: TRBJ2-5

CDR3: CASSPEMREYYNEQFF
DNA: TGTGCCAGCAGTCCGGAGATGCGGGAGTACTACAATGAGCAGTTCTTC
V: TRBV27
D: TRBD2
size: .
J: TRBJ2-1

CDR3: CASTTGTGKYNEQFF
DNA: TGCGCCAGCACTACCGGGACAGGGAAGTACAATGAGCAGTTCTTC
V: TRBV4-1
D: TRBD1
size: .
J: TRBJ2-1

CDR3: CSVEVAESSYNEQFF
DNA: TGCAGCGTGGAGGTGGCAGAGAGCTCCTACAATGAGCAGTTCTTC
V: TRBV29-1
D: .
size: .
J: TRBJ2-1

CDR3: CASSYGVRGSEAFF
DNA: TGTGCCAGCAGTTACGGCGTCAGGGGATCTGAAGCTTTCTTT
V: TRBV6-2/TRBV6-3
D: .
size: .
J: TRBJ1-1

CDR3: CASSGGTLLHYNEQFF
DNA: TGTGCCAGCAGTGGGGGGACCCTCTTACATTACAATGAGCAGTTCTTC
V: TRBV12-3/TRBV12-4
D: .
size: few
J: TRBJ2-1

CDR3: CASSPLKNTEAFF
DNA: TGTGCCAGCAGTCCGCTGAAGAACACTGAAGCTTTCTTT
V: TRBV28
D: .
size: few
J: TRBJ1-1

CDR3: CSVEDRDEGPYEQYF
DNA: TGCAGCGTTGAAGATCGGGACGAAGGCCCCTACGAGCAGTACTTC
V: TRBV29-1
D: .
size: once
J: TRBJ2-7

CDR3: CSVEQGLGNTIYF
DNA: TGCAGCGTTGAACAGGGCCTCGGAAACACCATATATTTT
V: TRBV29-1
D: .
size: few
J: TRBJ1-3

CDR3: CASSLATGMYQETQYF
DNA: TGTGCCAGCAGCTTAGCAACGGGGATGTACCAAGAGACCCAGTACTTC
V: TRBV11-3
D: .
size: many
J: TRBJ2-5

CDR3: CSVEDRTEETQYF
DNA: TGCAGCGTTGAAGATCGGACGGAAGAGACCCAGTACTTC
V: TRBV29-1
D: .
size: .
J: TRBJ2-5

CDR3: CASSPTGAEQYF
DNA: TGTGCCAGCAGCCCAACAGGGGCCGAGCAGTACTTC
V: TRBV7-9
D: TRBD1
size: many
J: TRBJ2-7

CDR3: CANDRQGGSYEQYF
DNA: TGTGCCAACGACAGACAGGGCGGGTCCTACGAGCAGTACTTC
V: TRBV2
D: TRBD1
size: .
J: TRBJ2-7

CDR3: CASSEARSEQYF
DNA: TGTGCCAGCAGTGAAGCGCGAAGCGAGCAGTACTTC
V: TRBV2
D: .
size: .
J: TRBJ2-7

CDR3: CASSQGLGDTEAFF
DNA: TGCGCCAGCAGCCAAGGGCTGGGGGACACTGAAGCTTTCTTT
V: TRBV4-3
D: .
size: .
J: TRBJ1-1

CDR3: CASSQDRGIYEQYF
DNA: TGTGCCAGCAGCCAAGACAGGGGAATCTACGAGCAGTACTTC
V: TRBV3-1
D: .
size: .
J: TRBJ2-7

CDR3: CASSVDFDKNIQYF
DNA: TGTGCCAGCAGCGTAGACTTTGACAAAAACATTCAGTACTTC
V: TRBV11-2
D: .
size: few
J: TRBJ2-4

CDR3: CAIRHIAGGPGDTQYF
DNA: TGTGCCATCAGACATATAGCGGGGGGCCCAGGAGATACGCAGTATTTT
V: TRBV10-3
D: TRBD2
size: few
J: TRBJ2-3

CDR3: CASSLSGGVPHEQFF
DNA: TGTGCCAGCAGCTTATCGGGGGGCGTCCCCCATGAGCAGTTCTTC
V: TRBV7-9
D: .
size: .
J: TRBJ2-1

CDR3: CASSSRAEVQYF
DNA: TGCGCCAGCAGCTCGAGGGCGGAGGTCCAGTACTTC
V: TRBV5-1
D: .
size: few
J: TRBJ2-5

CDR3: CASSYPTGLSYNEQFF
DNA: TGTGCCAGCAGTTATCCCACAGGGCTATCCTACAATGAGCAGTTCTTC
V: TRBV28
D: .
size: .
J: TRBJ2-1